The clone carrying this TCR beta chain was detected ten times or more. No antigen is known for it. CDR1 and CDR2 (germline): SGHRS, YFSETQ. CDR3 size: 15 residues. Trimming at V came to 0 bases and at J to 3 bases, leaving 0 bases not matched to a gene. The record originates from a study of T-cell reconstitution after alpha-beta-depleted transplantation in children. General study points: In patients about two months after transplant, alpha-beta T cells reportedly arose from several hundred expanded graft clones. Certain patients had high TCRbeta diversity at day 60, and it came from recipient T cells and thymic progenitors that survived. Once a year had passed after transplant, T-cell counts and diversity came mostly from newly produced T cells.

Library preparation (for TCRbeta) was performed with unique molecular identifiers. TCRdb used MiXCR to reprocess the PCR reads, holding one entry per CDR3 protein. The data hold fewer than 750,000 distinct CDR3 sequences, with 27% observed a single time. The receptor was isolated from a boy less than two years old with Wiskott-Aldrich syndrome, due to receive a stem cell transplant. The sequencing here drew on PBMCs, taken before TCRalphabeta/CD19-depleted stem cell transplant. The chain is built from TRBV5-1 and TRBJ2-5, with 12 bases identical to TRBD2. CDR3: CASSLGLAGEETQYF. The CDR3 region has the DNA TGCGCCAGCAGCTTGGGACTAGCGGGAGAAGAGACCCAGTACTTC.